This entry is about one T cell receptor (beta chain). These data come from a study of blood T cell repertoires in COVID-19. As for the study in general: COVID-19 samples collected from the United States, Italy and Spain covered acute and convalescent phases. PBMCs, B-cell-depleted T cells, or T cells provided the cDNA or gDNA that made up the material.

The authors' processing: Counts of nucleated cells, estimated from reference gene primer amplification, were obtained. The table came from immunoSEQ multiplex PCR; TCRdb's copy has only in-frame clones and leaves some out. The V and J calls and clone size were taken over from that table, and D and trimming were inferred from the DNA. The data show nearly 250,000 clones, around four fifths seen once. Germline V gene lookup returns CDR1 SGHRS and CDR2 YFSETQ. The V segment lost 4 bases and the J segment 6 bases; nucleotides outside the gene matches: 11. The CDR3 sequence is 16 residues long. Sequenced sample: peripheral blood. The receptor was isolated from a woman of 80 years or more with acute or convalescent COVID-19. The chain combines TRBV5-1 with TRBJ2-1, with 9 bases aligning to TRBD2. Here the CDR3 reads CASSPLPGLATNEQFF. CDR3 bases: TGCGCCAGCAGCCCACTCCCGGGACTAGCTACCAATGAGCAGTTCTTC.